The rows below give T cell receptor beta chains drawn from one sample of a study of human T cells and chemical hapten exposure. TCRdb re-analysed the RACE reads in MiXCR, keeping a single row per CDR3 protein. Of more than 85,000 distinct CDR3 sequences listed, 8.5% were seen once; the top ten hold just over 2.5%. The starting material was whole blood, obtained in connection with sensitization to the hapten diphenylcyclopropenone (DPC). The receptor source for this set is a man aged 35 to 55 with alopecia areata. Some clones in this sample may be carry-over from other donors' samples. Both conserved end residues are part of each CDR3. The order of the fields is V gene, D gene, J gene, clone size, CDR3 DNA, CDR3 protein. D genes are given only for firm matches. Clone size, where shown, is once, few, many, or a class for clones that have expanded.

V: TRBV28
D: TRBD2
J: TRBJ2-7
size: few
DNA: TGTGCCAGCAGGCGGAGACTAGCGGGAGGGAACTACGAGCAGTACTTC
CDR3: CASRRRLAGGNYEQYF

V: TRBV6-5
D: TRBD1
J: TRBJ1-4
size: few
DNA: TGTGCCAGCAGTTACAGGCCCCAGGGGACAGCTTCAAATGAAAAACTGTTTTTT
CDR3: CASSYRPQGTASNEKLFF

V: TRBV6-5
D: -
J: TRBJ2-3
size: many
DNA: TGTGCCAGCAGGCGAGACTATACCAAAGCAGATACGCAGTATTTT
CDR3: CASRRDYTKADTQYF

V: TRBV7-9
D: -
J: TRBJ1-1
size: many
DNA: TGTGCCAGCAGCTTAAGGGGCACAGGGATGAACACTGAAGCTTTCTTT
CDR3: CASSLRGTGMNTEAFF

V: TRBV6-2/TRBV6-3
D: TRBD2
J: TRBJ2-1
size: few
DNA: TGTGCCAGCATCGACCGACTAGCGTTATACAATGAGCAGTTCTTC
CDR3: CASIDRLALYNEQFF

V: TRBV7-2
D: -
J: TRBJ2-1
size: few
DNA: TGTGCCAGCAGCCCCGGGATAGCCGTTGCGGATGAGCAGTTCTTC
CDR3: CASSPGIAVADEQFF

V: TRBV27
D: TRBD1
J: TRBJ1-4
size: many
DNA: TGTGCCAGCAGTTTAAAGGGACAGGGGAATGAAAAACTGTTTTTT
CDR3: CASSLKGQGNEKLFF

V: TRBV2
D: TRBD2
J: TRBJ2-5
size: few
DNA: TGTGCCAGCAGTGAAGGCCCTAGCGGACAAGAGACCCAGTACTTC
CDR3: CASSEGPSGQETQYF

V: TRBV6-5
D: -
J: TRBJ1-1
size: few
DNA: TGTGCCAGCAGTTACGGTTCCCAGATGAACACTGAAGCTTTCTTT
CDR3: CASSYGSQMNTEAFF

V: TRBV10-3
D: TRBD2
J: TRBJ2-1
size: -
DNA: TGTGCCATCCGACTAGCGGGGGGGAATGAGCAGTTCTTC
CDR3: CAIRLAGGNEQFF

V: TRBV5-1
D: -
J: TRBJ2-2
size: -
DNA: TGCGCCAGCAGCTTGGCTCCAGGACATAACGGGGAGCTGTTTTTT
CDR3: CASSLAPGHNGELFF

V: TRBV28
D: TRBD1
J: TRBJ1-1
size: few
DNA: TGTGCCAGCAGTTTGTCACAGGGGGCATCGGTGACTGAAGCTTTCTTT
CDR3: CASSLSQGASVTEAFF